This paragraph reports one T cell receptor beta chain. CDR3 length: 14 residues. Germline assignment: CDR1 LNHDA and CDR2 SQIVND (reference sequence). V was clipped by 6 bases and J by 7 bases; unmatched bases: 8. The repertoire was sequenced with immunoSEQ multiplex PCR; TCRdb's copy has only in-frame clones and lacks some. The repertoire holds over 35,000 clones, with 87% as singletons. This sample was included in a study of T cell changes during pregnancy in multiple sclerosis. The sequence derives from a female donor with multiple sclerosis, enrolled in a pregnancy study. The V call is TRBV19, the J call TRBJ1-5, with 8 bases matching TRBD1. The starting material was CD4+ T cells from peripheral blood mononuclear cells, obtained after pregnancy. CDR3 sequence: CASSNQGAVQPQHF. CDR3 nucleotides: TGTGCCAGTAGCAATCAGGGGGCGGTACAGCCCCAGCATTTT. Full variable domain (outside the CDR3, taken from reference TRBV19 and TRBJ1-5): DGGITQSPKYLFRKEGQNVTLSCEQNLNHDAMYWYRQDPGQGLRLIYYSQIVNDFQKGDIAEGYSVSREKKESFPLTVTSAQKNPTAFYLCASSNQGAVQPQHFGDGTRLSIL.